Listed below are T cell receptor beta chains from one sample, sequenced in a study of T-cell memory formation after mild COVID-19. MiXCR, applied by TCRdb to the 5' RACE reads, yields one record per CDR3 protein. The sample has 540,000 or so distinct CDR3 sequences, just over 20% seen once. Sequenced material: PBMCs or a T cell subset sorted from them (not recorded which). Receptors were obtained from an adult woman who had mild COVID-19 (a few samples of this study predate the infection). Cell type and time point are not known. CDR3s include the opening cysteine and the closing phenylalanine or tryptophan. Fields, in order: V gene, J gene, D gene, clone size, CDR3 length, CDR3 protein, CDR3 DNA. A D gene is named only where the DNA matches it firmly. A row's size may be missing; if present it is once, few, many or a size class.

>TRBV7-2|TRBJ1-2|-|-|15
CASSARREGLVGYTF
TGTGCCAGCAGCGCTCGGAGAGAGGGTTTAGTAGGCTACACCTTC
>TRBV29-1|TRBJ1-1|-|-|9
CSVGSEAFF
TGCAGCGTTGGAAGTGAAGCTTTCTTT
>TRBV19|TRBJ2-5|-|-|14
CASSPSGGRETQYF
TGTGCCAGTAGTCCATCGGGGGGCCGGGAGACCCAGTACTTC
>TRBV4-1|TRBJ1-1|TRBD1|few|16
CASSQGTGNGNTEAFF
TGCGCCAGCAGCCAAGGGACAGGGAACGGGAACACTGAAGCTTTCTTT
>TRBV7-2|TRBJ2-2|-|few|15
CASLPGGGVIGELFF
TGTGCCTCCCTCCCCGGCGGGGGCGTTATCGGGGAGCTGTTTTTT
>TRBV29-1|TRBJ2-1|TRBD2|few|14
CSAFQGLAGAEQFF
TGCAGCGCCTTTCAAGGACTAGCGGGAGCCGAGCAGTTCTTC
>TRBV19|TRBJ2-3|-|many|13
CASSIAGADTQYF
TGTGCCAGTAGTATTGCCGGTGCAGATACGCAGTATTTT
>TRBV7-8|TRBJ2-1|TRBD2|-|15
CASSRAGGPFVEQFF
TGTGCCAGCAGCAGAGCGGGAGGGCCTTTCGTTGAGCAGTTCTTC
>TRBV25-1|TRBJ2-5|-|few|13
CASSEYVGETQYF
TGTGCCAGCAGTGAATATGTAGGGGAGACCCAGTACTTC
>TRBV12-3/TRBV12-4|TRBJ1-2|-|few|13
CASSLGVPHGYTF
TGTGCCAGCAGTTTGGGGGTGCCCCATGGCTACACCTTC
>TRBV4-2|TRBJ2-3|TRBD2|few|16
CASSVAGGSFSDTQYF
TGTGCCAGCAGCGTCGCGGGGGGCTCCTTTTCAGATACGCAGTATTTT
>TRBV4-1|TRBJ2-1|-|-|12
CASSPPDAEQFF
TGCGCCAGCAGCCCCCCTGATGCTGAGCAGTTCTTC
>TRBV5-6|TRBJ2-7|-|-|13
CASSFVSSYEQYF
TGTGCCAGCAGCTTCGTTAGCTCCTACGAGCAGTACTTC
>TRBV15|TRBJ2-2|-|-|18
CATSRDRITGSVAGELFF
TGTGCCACCAGCAGAGATCGAATCACAGGGTCGGTGGCCGGGGAGCTGTTTTTT
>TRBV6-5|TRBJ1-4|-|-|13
CASSPLRGEKLFF
TGTGCCAGTTCGCCTCTCCGGGGTGAAAAACTGTTTTTT
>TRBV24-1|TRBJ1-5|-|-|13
CATSDFGNQPQHF
TGTGCCACCAGTGATTTCGGCAATCAGCCCCAGCATTTT
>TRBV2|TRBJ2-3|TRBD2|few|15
CASTLRSGGADTQYF
TGTGCCAGCACCCTCAGGAGCGGGGGGGCAGATACGCAGTATTTT
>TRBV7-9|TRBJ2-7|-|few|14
CASSAVEGGYEQYF
TGTGCCAGCAGCGCCGTAGAGGGGGGTTACGAGCAGTACTTC
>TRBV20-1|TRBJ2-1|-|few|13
CSARDARLDEQFF
TGCAGTGCTAGAGATGCCCGACTAGATGAGCAGTTCTTC
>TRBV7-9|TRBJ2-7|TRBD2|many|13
CASSSASGYEQYF
TGTGCCAGCAGCTCCGCTAGCGGTTACGAGCAGTACTTC
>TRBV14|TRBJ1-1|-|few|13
CASSQYSDSEAFF
TGTGCCAGCAGCCAATATAGTGACTCTGAAGCTTTCTTT
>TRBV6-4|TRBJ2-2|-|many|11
CASRGSGELFF
TGTGCCAGCAGAGGGTCCGGGGAGCTGTTTTTT
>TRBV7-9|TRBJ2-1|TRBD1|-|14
CASRSFGTGSEQFF
TGTGCCAGCAGGTCCTTTGGGACAGGGAGTGAGCAGTTCTTC
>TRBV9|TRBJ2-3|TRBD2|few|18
CASSVDPGLAGASDTQYF
TGTGCCAGCAGCGTCGATCCGGGGTTAGCGGGAGCATCAGATACGCAGTATTTT
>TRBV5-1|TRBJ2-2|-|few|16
CASSLEGQPNTGELFF
TGCGCCAGCAGCTTGGAGGGTCAACCAAACACCGGGGAGCTGTTTTTT
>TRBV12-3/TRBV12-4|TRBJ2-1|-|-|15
CASRRNPSSYNEQFF
TGTGCCAGCAGGCGTAATCCCAGCTCCTACAATGAGCAGTTCTTC
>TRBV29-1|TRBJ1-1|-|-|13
CSVEGRIYTEAFF
TGCAGCGTTGAGGGACGCATTTACACTGAAGCTTTCTTT
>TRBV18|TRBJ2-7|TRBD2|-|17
CASSPRSPSGSGHEQYF
TGTGCCAGCTCACCACGCTCTCCCAGCGGGAGTGGCCACGAGCAGTACTTC
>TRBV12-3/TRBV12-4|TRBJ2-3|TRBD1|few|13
CASSLGQGGTQYF
TGTGCCAGCAGTTTGGGACAGGGGGGTACGCAGTATTTT
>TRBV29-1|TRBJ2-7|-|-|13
CSALLGTGYEQYF
TGCAGCGCCCTACTTGGGACTGGCTACGAGCAGTACTTC
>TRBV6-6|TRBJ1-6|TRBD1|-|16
CASSPPSAGGFSPLHF
TGTGCCAGCAGCCCTCCGAGTGCAGGGGGCTTCTCACCCCTCCACTTT
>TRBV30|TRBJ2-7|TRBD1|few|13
CAYQQGNMREQYF
TGTGCCTACCAACAGGGGAATATGCGCGAGCAGTACTTC
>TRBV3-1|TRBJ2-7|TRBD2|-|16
CASSQLLAGGPNEQYF
TGTGCCAGCAGCCAGCTACTAGCGGGAGGGCCCAACGAGCAGTACTTC
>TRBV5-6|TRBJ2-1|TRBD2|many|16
CASSLEREDSYNEQFF
TGTGCCAGCAGCTTGGAGCGGGAGGACTCCTACAATGAGCAGTTCTTC
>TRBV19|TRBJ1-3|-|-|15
CASSRGAFSGNTIYF
TGTGCCAGTAGTAGAGGTGCCTTCTCTGGAAACACCATATATTTT
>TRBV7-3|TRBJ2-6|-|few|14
CASSFLAGANVLTF
TGTGCCAGCAGCTTCCTGGCTGGGGCCAACGTCCTGACTTTC
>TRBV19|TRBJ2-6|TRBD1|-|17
CASHRDRGLSGANVLTF
TGTGCCAGCCACCGGGACAGGGGACTTTCTGGGGCCAACGTCCTGACTTTC
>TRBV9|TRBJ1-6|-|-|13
CASSVAINSPLHF
TGTGCCAGCAGCGTAGCCATAAATTCACCCCTCCACTTT
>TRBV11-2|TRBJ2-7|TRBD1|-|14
CASSTRQGAYEQYF
TGTGCCAGCAGCACTAGACAGGGAGCCTACGAGCAGTACTTC
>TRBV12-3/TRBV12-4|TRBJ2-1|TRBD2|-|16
CASRFTLAGGYNEQFF
TGTGCCAGCAGATTTACCCTAGCGGGAGGTTACAATGAGCAGTTCTTC
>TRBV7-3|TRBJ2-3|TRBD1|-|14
CASSPTGVSVAQYF
TGTGCCAGCAGCCCTACAGGGGTCTCCGTGGCGCAGTATTTT
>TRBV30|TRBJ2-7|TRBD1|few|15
CAWTRTGQISYEQYF
TGTGCCTGGACCAGAACGGGACAGATATCCTACGAGCAGTACTTC
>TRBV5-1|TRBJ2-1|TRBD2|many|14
CASSLGLAGDEQFF
TGCGCCAGCAGCTTGGGGCTAGCGGGAGATGAGCAGTTCTTC
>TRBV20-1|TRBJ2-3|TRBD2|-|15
CSASRRGASTDTQYF
TGCAGTGCTAGTAGGCGGGGGGCCTCCACAGATACGCAGTATTTT
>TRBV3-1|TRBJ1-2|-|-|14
CASSLDQAANGYTF
TGTGCCAGCAGCCTTGACCAGGCTGCGAATGGCTACACCTTC
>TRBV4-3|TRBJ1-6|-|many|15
CASSRKTVDNSPLHF
TGCGCCAGCAGCCGAAAGACAGTAGATAATTCACCCCTCCACTTT
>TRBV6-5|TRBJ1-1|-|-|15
CASIDRLGGYTEAFF
TGTGCCAGCATCGACAGGCTAGGGGGGTATACTGAAGCTTTCTTT
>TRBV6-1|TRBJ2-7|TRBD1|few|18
CAAGAPGQGTEVFYEQYF
TGTGCCGCGGGGGCCCCGGGACAGGGCACCGAAGTCTTCTACGAGCAGTACTTC
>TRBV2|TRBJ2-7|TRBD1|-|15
CASSETAGGPYEQYF
TGTGCCAGCAGTGAAACTGCAGGGGGACCCTACGAGCAGTACTTC
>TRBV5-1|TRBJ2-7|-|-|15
CASSLGSNSLDEQYF
TGCGCCAGCAGCTTGGGTAGCAATAGCCTCGACGAGCAGTACTTC
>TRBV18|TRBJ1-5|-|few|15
CASSPGSISNQPQHF
TGTGCCAGCTCCCCGGGCTCTATTAGCAATCAGCCCCAGCATTTT
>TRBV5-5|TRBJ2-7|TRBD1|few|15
CASSRQGLTSYEQYF
TGTGCCAGCAGCCGACAGGGGCTAACTTCCTACGAGCAGTACTTC
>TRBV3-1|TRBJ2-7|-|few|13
CASSQVEVSEQYF
TGTGCCAGCAGCCAAGTAGAGGTCAGCGAGCAGTACTTC
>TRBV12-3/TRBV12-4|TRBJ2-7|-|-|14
CASSSLDSSYEQYF
TGTGCCAGCAGTTCCCTGGACAGCTCCTACGAGCAGTACTTC